These 24 T cell receptor beta chains came from one sample sequenced in a study of early T cells in non-severe SARS-CoV-2 infection (dated by TCRdb to the early 2020s). The receptor library was made with 5' RACE. Sequencing was performed on a NextSeq 500. In-frame beta chains were kept once TCRdb had trimmed the public reads at Q25 with fastp and called clones with MiXCR. Entries are consolidated by CDR3 protein sequence, retaining the most common genes and DNA. The sample records about 50,000 distinct CDR3 sequences, around a tenth of which are singletons. The ten top clones hold around 5.3% of the sample. The material sequenced was whole blood, taken at baseline. The origin of the receptors is an adult who was a healthcare worker with PCR-confirmed SARS-CoV-2 infection or an uninfected control (not recorded which).

This clonotype was observed a handful of times. The chain links TRBV10-1 to TRBJ2-5, with D perhaps TRBD1 (5 bases). The CDR3 loop spans 13 amino acids. Deletions cut 3 bases from V and 9 bases from J, with 14 bases between. CDR1 is WNHNN and CDR2 is SYGVQD in the germline V gene (reference sequence). The CDR3 region has the DNA TGCGCCAGCAGTGAAGGCAGGGAATCTGCCCAGTACTTC. Its translation: CASSEGRESAQYF.

This clonotype was counted a few times. This chain joins TRBV20-1 and TRBJ2-1, with 11 positions matching TRBD2. The CDR3 is made up of 16 amino acids. The V and J ends lost 6 bases and 3 bases, in that order; junction bases with no gene match: 10. Germline V lookup: CDR1 DFQATT, CDR2 SNEGSKA (reference sequence). This CDR3 is CSADRATSGIYNEQFF. DNA for the CDR3: TGCAGTGCGGACCGAGCGACTAGCGGGATCTACAATGAGCAGTTCTTC.

The chain joins TRBV5-1 to TRBJ2-3; 8 bases map to TRBD1. The CDR3 covers 19 residues. J was trimmed by 2 bases and V by 2 bases; bases with no gene match: 16. The germline V gene encodes CDR1 SGHRS and CDR2 YFSETQ. CDR3 nucleotide sequence: TGCGCCAGCAGCTTAGAGATCCGGCGGCAGGGGGCCGACACAGATACGCAGTATTTT. Its protein product is CASSLEIRRQGADTDTQYF. Using reference TRBV5-1 and TRBJ2-3 for the parts outside the CDR3, the full variable domain is KAGVTQTPRYLIKTRGQQVTLSCSPISGHRSVSWYQQTPGQGLQFLFEYFSETQRNKGNFPGRFSGRQFSNSRSEMNVSTLELGDSALYLCASSLEIRRQGADTDTQYFGPGTRLTVL.

This clonotype was seen a handful of times. Written as DNA, the CDR3 is TGTGCCAGCAGTTGGACAGGGTCAGATACGCAGTATTTT. As protein: CASSWTGSDTQYF. The chain uses TRBV28 and TRBJ2-3, with 8 nucleotides matching TRBD1. Germline V gene sequence: CDR1 MDHEN, CDR2 SYDVKM. The CDR3 contains 13 residues. The junction had 1 base not matched to a gene; V was cut back by 4 bases and J by 4 bases.

This clonotype turned up a few times. V usage is TRBV2 and J usage is TRBJ2-7; D ambiguous. The CDR3 is made up of 12 amino acids. Germline V lookup: CDR1 SNHLY, CDR2 FYNNEI. V was clipped by 4 bases and J by 2 bases, with 6 bases between them. This CDR3 is CASSGRAYEQYF. As DNA, the CDR3 is TGTGCCAGCAGTGGTCGAGCCTACGAGCAGTACTTC. The variable domain in full, completed from reference TRBV2 and TRBJ2-7, reads EPEVTQTPSHQVTQMGQEVILRCVPISNHLYFYWYRQILGQKVEFLVSFYNNEISEKSEIFDDQFSVERPDGSNFTLKIRSTKLEDSAMYFCASSGRAYEQYFGPGTRLTVT.

The CDR3 nucleotides read TGTGCCAGCAGTTCTACCGGGACAGGGGGGAATGAGCAGTTCTTC. It yields the protein CASSSTGTGGNEQFF. This chain uses TRBV7-2 with TRBJ2-1, with 11 bases lining up with TRBD1. The CDR3 runs 15 residues. CDR1 and CDR2 from the germline V gene are SGHTA and FQGNSA. V gave up 6 bases and J gave up 7 bases; unmatched junction bases: 8.

This clonotype was recorded a few times. The rearrangement uses TRBV27 and TRBJ2-3; no clear D. V lost 1 base, J lost 2 bases, and 7 bases lay in between. CDR3 size: 14 residues. Germline CDR1 MNHEY, CDR2 SMNVEV (reference sequence). CDR3 loop: CASSLLQNTDTQYF. The CDR3 bases are TGTGCCAGCAGTTTATTACAGAACACAGATACGCAGTATTTT.

This clonotype was found a few times. This chain links TRBV18 with TRBJ2-2, with 8 positions matching TRBD1. From germline, CDR1 is KGHSH and CDR2 LQKENI. The V segment lost 3 bases and the J segment 1 base; nucleotides outside the gene matches: 1. CDR3 length equals 15 residues. The chain's CDR3 is CASSPGQGNTGELFF. CDR3 nucleotides: TGTGCCAGCTCACCCGGACAGGGGAACACCGGGGAGCTGTTTTTT.

This clonotype appeared a few times. The chain links TRBV2 to TRBJ2-4; 8 nucleotides line up with TRBD1. The CDR3 is 15 residues long. V dropped 7 bases and J dropped 9; count of bases not matched to a gene: 14. Germline V gene data show CDR1 as SNHLY and CDR2 as FYNNEI. The CDR3 region is CASTSNRDRHPIQYF. The CDR3 nucleotides read TGTGCCAGCACTTCAAACCGGGACAGGCATCCCATTCAGTACTTC. Together with reference TRBV2 and TRBJ2-4, the CDR3 gives the full variable domain: EPEVTQTPSHQVTQMGQEVILRCVPISNHLYFYWYRQILGQKVEFLVSFYNNEISEKSEIFDDQFSVERPDGSNFTLKIRSTKLEDSAMYFCASTSNRDRHPIQYFGAGTRLSVL.

V and J are TRBV29-1 and TRBJ2-1; D ambiguous. The germline V gene has CDR1 SQVTM and CDR2 ANQGSEA. CDR3 size: 14 residues. V was trimmed by 2 bases and J by 7 bases, leaving 15 bases between them. The CDR3 coding sequence is TGCAGCGTTGAAATAGGCAGGTCGGTGAATGAGCAGTTCTTC. Its translation: CSVEIGRSVNEQFF.

This chain connects TRBV5-6 to TRBJ2-3; D gene unclear. The germline CDR1 and CDR2 sequences are SGHDT and YYEEEE. V gave up 2 bases and J gave up 2 bases, with 3 bases separating them. The CDR3 loop spans 12 amino acids. The CDR3 coding sequence is TGTGCCAGCAGCTTATACACAGATACGCAGTATTTT. The encoded protein is CASSLYTDTQYF.

Many counts were recorded for this clonotype. The chain recombines TRBV29-1 with TRBJ1-1, with D possibly matching TRBD1 (6 bases). CDR3 length: 11 residues. Trimming removed 7 bases at V and 7 bases at J, with 13 bases between. Per germline, CDR1 SQVTM and CDR2 ANQGSEA. The CDR3 DNA reads TGCAGCGCTACAGGGCAGATTGAAGCTTTCTTT. This encodes CSATGQIEAFF.

This clonotype was counted many times. J is TRBJ1-2 and V is TRBV19; 9 positions agree with TRBD1. The CDR3 totals 14 residues. V shed 5 bases and J 3 bases; nucleotides not matched to a gene: 4. Germline CDR1 and CDR2: LNHDA and SQIVND (reference sequence). This CDR3 is CASSQRDRDYGYTF. The CDR3 DNA reads TGTGCCAGTAGTCAACGGGACAGGGACTATGGCTACACCTTC.

This clonotype was recorded a few times. This chain joins TRBV20-1 and TRBJ2-7, with no clear D. Trimming pared 5 bases from V and 1 base from J, leaving 9 bases between. Germline-derived CDR1 and CDR2 are DFQATT and SNEGSKA (reference sequence). This CDR3 has 12 residues. CDR3 sequence: CSAPRASYEQYF. In DNA, the CDR3 is TGCAGTGCTCCCCGCGCTTCCTACGAGCAGTACTTC.

This clonotype was found once. The chain joins TRBV7-9 to TRBJ1-2; 7 nucleotides line up with TRBD1. CDR1 and CDR2 from the germline V gene are SEHNR and FQNEAQ (reference sequence). CDR3 length: 14 amino acids. The J segment lost 4 bases and the V segment lost 5 bases, leaving 7 bases of the junction unmatched. In DNA, the CDR3 is TGTGCCAGCAGCCGGACAGGCTCCTCCTATGGCTACACCTTC. This translates into CASSRTGSSYGYTF.

This sequence joins TRBV7-9 and TRBJ2-3; perhaps TRBD1 as D (5 bases). Trimming took 6 bases from V and 6 from J, leaving 13 bases between them. Germline V lookup: CDR1 SEHNR, CDR2 FQNEAQ (reference sequence). The CDR3 covers 13 residues. CDR3 bases: TGTGCCAGCAGTCTCCAGGGTGAGGATACGCAGTATTTT. Its translation: CASSLQGEDTQYF.

This clonotype was seen many times. The chain recombines TRBV9 with TRBJ2-2; 7 nucleotides align to TRBD1. CDR1 and CDR2 (germline): SGDLS, YYNGEE. J lost 4 bases, V lost 0 bases, and 6 bases had no gene match. The CDR3 runs 16 residues. Here the CDR3 reads CASSVVGTALTGELFF. DNA of the CDR3: TGTGCCAGCAGCGTAGTTGGGACAGCCCTCACCGGGGAGCTGTTTTTT.

This chain links TRBV4-3 with TRBJ1-1; D not resolved. This CDR3 contains 15 residues. Trimming pared 5 bases from V and 0 bases from J, leaving 13 bases between. Per germline, CDR1 LGHNA and CDR2 YSLEER. CDR3 in amino acids: CASSTNKLMNTEAFF. CDR3 nucleotide sequence: TGCGCCAGCAGCACCAATAAACTAATGAACACTGAAGCTTTCTTT.

This clonotype was observed at least ten times. The genes are TRBV28 and TRBJ2-1; 8 nucleotides align to TRBD2. After removal of 4 bases from V and 5 bases from J, the junction contained 7 bases not matched to a gene. The CDR3 extends over 15 amino acids. CDR1 MDHEN and CDR2 SYDVKM come from the germline V gene. The CDR3 bases are TGTGCCAGCAGTTCCCCGGGACTAGTTAACAATGAGCAGTTCTTC. Protein product: CASSSPGLVNNEQFF.

V gene TRBV11-2 combines with J gene TRBJ2-7, with TRBD2 identical over 7 bases. The junction had 13 bases not matched to a gene; V was cut back by 1 base and J by 7 bases. CDR1 is SGHAT and CDR2 is FQNNGV in the germline V gene. This CDR3 contains 16 residues. Here the CDR3 DNA reads TGTGCCAGCAGCTTAGCATTTCGCGGCGGGGGAAAGGAGCAGTACTTC. Encoded protein: CASSLAFRGGGKEQYF.

This clonotype was seen ten or more times. This chain joins TRBV28 and TRBJ2-4, with unresolved D. CDR1 and CDR2 (germline): MDHEN, SYDVKM. The CDR3 extends over 14 amino acids. Trimming left V 1 base short and J 8 bases short, with 12 bases between. As DNA, the CDR3 is TGTGCCAGCAGTTTATCTTCGGGTATCGACATTCAGTACTTC. This gives the protein CASSLSSGIDIQYF.

As concerns this clonotype: A read error may produce the germline difference seen at one junction end. The rearrangement uses TRBV6-5 and TRBJ1-4; D unresolved. The CDR3 sequence is 13 residues long. The germline gives CDR1 MNHEY, CDR2 SVGAGI. The CDR3 DNA sequence: TGCGCCAGCAGTTACGGACTGCGTGAAAAACTGTTTTTT. The encoded protein is CASSYGLREKLFF.

The table lists this clonotype with many counts. The rearrangement uses TRBV5-6 and TRBJ2-3, with 10 nucleotides matching TRBD2. Trimming took 7 bases from V and 7 from J; bases not matched to a gene: 15. This CDR3 spans 16 amino acids. Per the germline V gene, CDR1 is SGHDT and CDR2 is YYEEEE. CDR3 in amino acids: CASDPGGGTSVNTQYF. CDR3 bases: TGTGCCAGCGATCCCGGAGGGGGGACTAGCGTGAATACGCAGTATTTT.

Only a few counts were recorded for this clonotype. The genes are TRBV3-1 and TRBJ1-2; the match to TRBD1 covers 7 bases. CDR1 and CDR2 (germline): LGHDT, YNNKEL (reference sequence). The CDR3 has 13 amino acids. V was pared by 2 bases and J by 8 bases, with 5 bases of the junction left unmatched. CDR3 sequence: CASSQTTGYGYTF. The CDR3 DNA sequence: TGTGCCAGCAGCCAAACGACAGGGTACGGCTACACCTTC.